This T cell receptor beta chain was retrieved from a study of cytomegalovirus exposure and HLA in healthy donors. Whole-study results and caveats: Fewer N-insertions (relative to the roughly 630-donor mean) were reportedly seen in an Asian-associated ancestry cluster in a later analysis.

CDR3 size: 13 residues. V was clipped by 4 bases and J by 8 bases, with 14 bases between them. CDR1 is MNHEY, CDR2 SMNVEV, per germline (reference sequence). The table lists this clone with many counts. As yet, its antigen is unknown. Use of 60 Vbeta and 13 Jbeta primers characterized the PCR. In the original analysis: An analysis performed later counted 60 million to 90 million unique TCR beta chains (approximately 10 million of them shared). Using immunoSEQ multiplex PCR, the repertoire was profiled, and TCRdb retains in-frame clones only, with some absent. V and J calls plus clone size are reproduced from that table; the DNA served to infer D and trimming. The table lists roughly 110,000 clones, about 74% of them singletons.

Sequenced sample: PBMCs. The rearrangement joins TRBV27 to TRBJ1-2, with a weak D call TRBD1 (6 bases). This clonotype was obtained from a woman aged 40 to 50 in good health and CMV-seropositive. The CDR3 DNA is TGTGCCAGCAGTTACGGGGGGCAAGGAGGCTACACCTTC. This translates into CASSYGGQGGYTF.